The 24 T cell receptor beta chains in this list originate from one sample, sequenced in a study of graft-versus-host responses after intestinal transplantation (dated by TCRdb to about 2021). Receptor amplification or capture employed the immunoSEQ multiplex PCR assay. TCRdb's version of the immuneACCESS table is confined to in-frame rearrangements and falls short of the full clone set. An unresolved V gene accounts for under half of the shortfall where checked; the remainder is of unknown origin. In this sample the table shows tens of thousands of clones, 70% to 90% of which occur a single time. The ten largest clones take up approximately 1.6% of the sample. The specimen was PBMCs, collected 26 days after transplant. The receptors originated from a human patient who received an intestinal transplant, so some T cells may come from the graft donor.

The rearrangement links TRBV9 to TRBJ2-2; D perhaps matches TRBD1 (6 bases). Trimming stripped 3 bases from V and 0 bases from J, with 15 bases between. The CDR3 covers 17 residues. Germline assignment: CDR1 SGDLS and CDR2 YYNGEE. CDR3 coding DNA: TGTGCCAGCAGCGGTGCCTTTGACAGGTCGAACACCGGGGAGCTGTTTTTT. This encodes CASSGAFDRSNTGELFF.

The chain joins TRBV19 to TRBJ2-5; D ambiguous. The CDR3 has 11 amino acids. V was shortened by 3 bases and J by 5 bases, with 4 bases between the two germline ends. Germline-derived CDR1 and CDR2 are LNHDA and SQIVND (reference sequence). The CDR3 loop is CASSISETQYF. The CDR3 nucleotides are TGTGCCAGTAGTATTTCGGAGACCCAGTACTTC.

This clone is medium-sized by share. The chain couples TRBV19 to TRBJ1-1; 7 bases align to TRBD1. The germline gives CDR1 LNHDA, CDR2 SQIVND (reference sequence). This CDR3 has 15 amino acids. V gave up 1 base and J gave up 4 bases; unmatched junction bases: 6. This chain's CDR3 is CASSIARTGPTEAFF. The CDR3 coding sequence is TGTGCCAGTAGTATAGCCAGGACAGGCCCCACTGAAGCTTTCTTT.

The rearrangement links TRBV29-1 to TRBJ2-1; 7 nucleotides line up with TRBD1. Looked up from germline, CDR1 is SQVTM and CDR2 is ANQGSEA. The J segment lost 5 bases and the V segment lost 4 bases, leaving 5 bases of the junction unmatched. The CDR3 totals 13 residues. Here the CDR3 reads CSVVGTVDNEQFF. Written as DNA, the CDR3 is TGCAGCGTTGTTGGGACAGTTGACAATGAGCAGTTCTTC.

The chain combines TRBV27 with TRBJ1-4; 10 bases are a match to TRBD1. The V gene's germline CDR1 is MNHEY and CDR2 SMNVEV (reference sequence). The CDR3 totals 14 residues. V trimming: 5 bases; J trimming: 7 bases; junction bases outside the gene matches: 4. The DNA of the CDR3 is TGTGCCAGCAGTCGGACAGGGGGTTCTGAAAAACTGTTTTTT. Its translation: CASSRTGGSEKLFF.

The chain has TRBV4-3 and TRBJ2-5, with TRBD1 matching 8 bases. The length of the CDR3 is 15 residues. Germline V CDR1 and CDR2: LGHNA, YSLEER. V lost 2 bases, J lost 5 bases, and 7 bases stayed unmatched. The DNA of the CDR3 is TGCGCCAGCAGCCAAAACAGGGGGACGAGGGAGACCCAGTACTTC. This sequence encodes CASSQNRGTRETQYF.

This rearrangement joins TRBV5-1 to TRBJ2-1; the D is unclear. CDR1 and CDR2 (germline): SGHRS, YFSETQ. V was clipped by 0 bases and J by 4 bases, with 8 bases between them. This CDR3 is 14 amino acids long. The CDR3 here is CASSLASTYNEQFF. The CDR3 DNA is TGCGCCAGCAGCTTGGCCTCCACTTACAATGAGCAGTTCTTC.

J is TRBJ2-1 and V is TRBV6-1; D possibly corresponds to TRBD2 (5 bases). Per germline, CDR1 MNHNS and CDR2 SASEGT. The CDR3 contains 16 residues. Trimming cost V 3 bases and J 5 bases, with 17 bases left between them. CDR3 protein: CASSDARVRVDNEQFF. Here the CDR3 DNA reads TGTGCCAGCAGTGACGCGAGGGTGCGGGTCGACAATGAGCAGTTCTTC.

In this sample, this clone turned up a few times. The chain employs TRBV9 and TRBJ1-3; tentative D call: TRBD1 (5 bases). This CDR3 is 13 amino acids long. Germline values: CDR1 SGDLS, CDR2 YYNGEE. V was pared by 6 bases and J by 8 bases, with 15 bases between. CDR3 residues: CASIWGDGDTIYF. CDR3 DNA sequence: TGTGCCAGCATTTGGGGGGATGGGGACACCATATATTTT.

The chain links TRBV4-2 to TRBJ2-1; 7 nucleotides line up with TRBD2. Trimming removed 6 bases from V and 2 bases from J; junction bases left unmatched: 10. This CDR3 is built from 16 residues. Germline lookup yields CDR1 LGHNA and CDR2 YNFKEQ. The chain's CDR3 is CASSQAPGGTYNEQFF. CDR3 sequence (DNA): TGTGCCAGCAGTCAGGCGCCGGGGGGAACCTACAATGAGCAGTTCTTC.

The CDR3 here is CASSLEGDQPQHF. The CDR3, as DNA: TGTGCCAGCAGCTTAGAGGGGGATCAGCCCCAGCATTTT. The V call is TRBV7-8, the J call TRBJ1-5; D possibly corresponds to TRBD1 (6 bases). V lost 1 base and J 5 bases, leaving 6 bases between the germline ends. The germline V gene encodes CDR1 SGHVS and CDR2 FQNEAQ. The CDR3 has 13 amino acids.

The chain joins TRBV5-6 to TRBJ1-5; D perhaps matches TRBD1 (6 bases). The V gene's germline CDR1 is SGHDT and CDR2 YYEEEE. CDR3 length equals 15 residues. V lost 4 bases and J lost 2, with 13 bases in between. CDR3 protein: CASSVTGLGNQPQHF. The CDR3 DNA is TGTGCCAGCAGCGTGACAGGACTCGGCAATCAGCCCCAGCATTTT.

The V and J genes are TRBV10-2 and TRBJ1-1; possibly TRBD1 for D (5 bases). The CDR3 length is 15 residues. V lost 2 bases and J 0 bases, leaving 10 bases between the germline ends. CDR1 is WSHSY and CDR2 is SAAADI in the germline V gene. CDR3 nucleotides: TGCGCCAGCAGTGAGCCGGACATCATGAACACTGAAGCTTTCTTT. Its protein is CASSEPDIMNTEAFF.

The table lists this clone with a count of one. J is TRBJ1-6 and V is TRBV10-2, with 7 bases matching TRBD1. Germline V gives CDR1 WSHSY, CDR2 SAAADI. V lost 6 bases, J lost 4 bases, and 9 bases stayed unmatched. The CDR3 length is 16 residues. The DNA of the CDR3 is TGCGCCAGCAGCCTGGGGGCAGGGGGTTATAATTCACCCCTCCACTTT. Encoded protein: CASSLGAGGYNSPLHF.

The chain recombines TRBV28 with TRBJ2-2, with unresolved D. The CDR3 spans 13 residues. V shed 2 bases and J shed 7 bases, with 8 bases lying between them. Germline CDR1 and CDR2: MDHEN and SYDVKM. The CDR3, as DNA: TGTGCCAGCAGTTTAGGTGGCGGCGGGGAGCTGTTTTTT. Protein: CASSLGGGGELFF.

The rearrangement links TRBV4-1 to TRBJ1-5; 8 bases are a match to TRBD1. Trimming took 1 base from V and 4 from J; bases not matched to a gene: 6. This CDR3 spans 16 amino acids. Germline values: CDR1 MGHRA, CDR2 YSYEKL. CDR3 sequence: CASSQAGGQVNQPQHF. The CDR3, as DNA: TGCGCCAGCAGCCAAGCCGGGGGACAGGTAAATCAGCCCCAGCATTTT.

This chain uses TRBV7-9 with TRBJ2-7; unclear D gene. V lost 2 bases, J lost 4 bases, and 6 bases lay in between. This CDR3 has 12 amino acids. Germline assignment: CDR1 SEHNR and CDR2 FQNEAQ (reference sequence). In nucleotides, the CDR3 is TGTGCCAGCAGCTTACGGGTATACGAGCAGTACGTC. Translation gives CASSLRVYEQYV.

The CDR3 loop is CASSYTRSGANEQFF. Here the CDR3 DNA reads TGTGCCAGCAGTTACACGAGGAGCGGGGCTAATGAGCAGTTCTTC. The chain uses TRBV6-5 and TRBJ2-1, with 7 bases aligning to TRBD2. Germline V lookup: CDR1 MNHEY, CDR2 SVGAGI. V was pared by 2 bases and J by 7 bases, with 8 bases of the junction left unmatched. The CDR3 has 15 residues.

CDR3 region: CATRGDRNQPQHF. DNA of the CDR3: TGTGCCACCCGTGGGGACAGAAATCAGCCCCAGCATTTT. The chain couples TRBV6-1 to TRBJ1-5, with 7 positions matching TRBD1. With V trimmed by 10 bases and J by 4 bases, 7 bases remained unmatched. Germline CDR1 and CDR2: MNHNS and SASEGT. The CDR3 totals 13 residues.

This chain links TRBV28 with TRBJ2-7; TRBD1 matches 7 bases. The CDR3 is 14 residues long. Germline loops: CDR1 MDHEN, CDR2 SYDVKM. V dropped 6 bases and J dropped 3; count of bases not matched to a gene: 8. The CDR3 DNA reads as TGTGCCAGCAGCCGACAGGGATCGAACTACGAGCAGTACGTC. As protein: CASSRQGSNYEQYV.

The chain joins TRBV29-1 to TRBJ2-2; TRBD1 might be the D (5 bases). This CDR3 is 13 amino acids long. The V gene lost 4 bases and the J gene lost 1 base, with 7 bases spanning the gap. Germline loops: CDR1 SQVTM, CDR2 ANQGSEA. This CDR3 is CSVARGNTGELFF. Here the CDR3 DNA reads TGCAGCGTTGCTAGGGGGAACACCGGGGAGCTGTTTTTT.

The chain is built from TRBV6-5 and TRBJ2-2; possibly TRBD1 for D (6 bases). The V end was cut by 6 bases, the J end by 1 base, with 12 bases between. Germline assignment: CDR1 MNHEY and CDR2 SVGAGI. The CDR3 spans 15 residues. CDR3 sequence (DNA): TGTGCCAGCAGACCCTCGACAGGGAACACCGGGGAGCTGTTTTTT. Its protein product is CASRPSTGNTGELFF.

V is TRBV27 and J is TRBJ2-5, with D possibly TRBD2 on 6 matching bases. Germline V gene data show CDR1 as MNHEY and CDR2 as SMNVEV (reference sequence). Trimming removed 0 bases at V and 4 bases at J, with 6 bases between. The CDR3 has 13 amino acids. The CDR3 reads CASSLSGGETQYF. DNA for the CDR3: TGTGCCAGCAGTTTATCGGGGGGAGAGACCCAGTACTTC.

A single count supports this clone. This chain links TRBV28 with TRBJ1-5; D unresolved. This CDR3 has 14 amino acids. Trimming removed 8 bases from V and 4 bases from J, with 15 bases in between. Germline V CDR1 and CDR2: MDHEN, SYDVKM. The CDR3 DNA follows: TGTGCCAGCGGGTCCCGGGTCCGTAATCAGCCCCAGCATTTT. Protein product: CASGSRVRNQPQHF.